Below are 5 T cell receptor beta chains sequenced from a single sample in a study of cytomegalovirus exposure and HLA in healthy donors. Use of 60 Vbeta and 13 Jbeta primers characterized the PCR. Measured with immunoSEQ multiplex PCR; TCRdb has only the in-frame clones, and not every one. The table lists 170,000 or so clones, around four fifths of them singletons, with 1% in the top ten. The specimen was PBMCs. These receptors were obtained from a woman between 50 and 59 years old in good health and CMV-seropositive.

This clone appeared once. The chain uses TRBV29-1 and TRBJ2-3; 12 bases align to TRBD2. Germline loops: CDR1 SQVTM, CDR2 ANQGSEA. The CDR3 is 15 amino acids. With V trimmed by 1 base and J by 5 bases, 4 bases remained unmatched. CDR3 nucleotide sequence: TGCAGCGTTGAAGCTAGCGGGGGGGCGAAAGATACGCAGTATTTT. Its translation is CSVEASGGAKDTQYF.

The V and J genes are TRBV28 and TRBJ1-5; TRBD1 aligns across 8 bases. The CDR3 has 16 amino acids. Trimming removed 7 bases from V and 2 bases from J; junction bases left unmatched: 10. CDR1 MDHEN and CDR2 SYDVKM come from the germline V gene. CDR3 coding DNA: TGTGCCAGCACTCAAACGGACAGGGCAGGCAATCAGCCCCAGCATTTT. Translation: CASTQTDRAGNQPQHF.

The chain carries TRBV28 and TRBJ2-3, with 10 bases lining up with TRBD1. The CDR3 has 16 amino acids. Germline lookup yields CDR1 MDHEN and CDR2 SYDVKM. Losses at the gene ends were 3 bases for V and 2 bases for J; bases not matched to a gene: 5. DNA for the CDR3: TGTGCCAGCAGTTTGGGTGACAGGGGGCTCACAGATACGCAGTATTTT. This sequence encodes CASSLGDRGLTDTQYF.

This clone is a singleton in its sample. This sequence joins TRBV28 and TRBJ2-7; D is possibly TRBD2 (6 bases). The length of the CDR3 is 14 residues. V was trimmed by 4 bases and J by 2 bases, leaving 12 bases between them. Germline values: CDR1 MDHEN, CDR2 SYDVKM. The DNA of the CDR3 is TGTGCCAGCAGTTCACCGGCGGGGCCCTACGAGCAGTACTTC. Translation: CASSSPAGPYEQYF. Based on the CDR3 plus reference TRBV28 and TRBJ2-7, the full variable domain is DVKVTQSSRYLVKRTGEKVFLECVQDMDHENMFWYRQDPGLGLRLIYFSYDVKMKEKGDIPEGYSVSREKKERFSLILESASTNQTSMYLCASSSPAGPYEQYFGPGTRLTVT.

The CDR3 DNA reads as TGTGCCAGCAGCGTAAGGGGGCGCACAGATACGCAGTATTTT. Protein product: CASSVRGRTDTQYF. This chain links TRBV11-2 with TRBJ2-3, with 7 bases matching TRBD1. V lost 5 bases, J lost 1 base, and 3 bases stayed unmatched. Germline-derived CDR1 and CDR2 are SGHAT and FQNNGV. The CDR3 has 14 amino acids.